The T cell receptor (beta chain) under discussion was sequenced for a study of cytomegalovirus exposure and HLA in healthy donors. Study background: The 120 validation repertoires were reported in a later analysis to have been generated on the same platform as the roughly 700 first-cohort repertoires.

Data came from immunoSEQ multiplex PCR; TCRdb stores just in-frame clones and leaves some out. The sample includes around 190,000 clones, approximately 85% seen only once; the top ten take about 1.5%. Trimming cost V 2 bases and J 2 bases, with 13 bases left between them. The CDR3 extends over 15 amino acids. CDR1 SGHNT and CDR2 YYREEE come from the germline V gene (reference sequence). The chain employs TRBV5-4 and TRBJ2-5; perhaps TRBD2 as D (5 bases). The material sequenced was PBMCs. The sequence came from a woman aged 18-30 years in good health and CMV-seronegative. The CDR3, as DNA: TGTGCCAGCAGCTTCAAAGGGAGAAGGCAAGAGACCCAGTACTTC. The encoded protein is CASSFKGRRQETQYF.